Below, 31 T cell receptor beta chains from the same sample are listed, as sequenced in a study of CD8 T cells in Susac syndrome. It was with random hexamers that about 0.45 to 1 ug RNA was reverse transcribed. TCRdb re-derived calls from the immunoSEQ multiplex PCR reads in MiXCR, one entry per CDR3 protein. The sample records 180,000 or so distinct CDR3 sequences, 90% to 95% being singletons. Sequenced material: CD4+ T cells from PBMCs. The source of these receptors is a human donor with multiple sclerosis.

The chain combines TRBV9 with TRBJ1-1; D is undetermined. With 0 bases removed from V and 4 bases from J, the gap between germline ends came to 10 bases. The CDR3 contains 14 residues. CDR1 and CDR2 from the germline V gene are SGDLS and YYNGEE. The CDR3 region has the DNA TGTGCCAGCAGCGTAGGTATCGGTGGCACTGAAGCTTTCTTT. Its protein is CASSVGIGGTEAFF.

V usage is TRBV3-1 and J usage is TRBJ2-1, with 7 bases fitting TRBD2. In germline, CDR1 is LGHDT, CDR2 YNNKEL (reference sequence). CDR3 length: 15 residues. Trimming took 4 bases from V and 5 from J; bases not matched to a gene: 8. The CDR3 sequence is CASSPSGTTNNEQFF. Here the CDR3 DNA reads TGTGCCAGCAGCCCTTCCGGGACTACGAACAATGAGCAGTTCTTC.

The chain carries TRBV9 and TRBJ2-5; a weak D match, TRBD2 (6 bases). V dropped 0 bases and J dropped 5 bases, with 11 bases sitting between them. Germline V gene data show CDR1 as SGDLS and CDR2 as YYNGEE. CDR3 length equals 14 residues. Here the CDR3 DNA reads TGTGCCAGCAGCGTAGCGGGAGACCGGGAGACCCAGTACTTC. It translates to CASSVAGDRETQYF.

The chain employs TRBV30 and TRBJ2-3; D not certain. Per germline, CDR1 GTSNPN and CDR2 SVGIG (reference sequence). Trimming removed 7 bases from V and 5 bases from J, with 13 bases in between. The CDR3 runs 12 residues. The CDR3 nucleotides are TGTGCCTCCCGAGGCGGCGGAGATACGCAGTATTTT. Translating it yields CASRGGGDTQYF.

The chain links TRBV11-3 to TRBJ2-5; 7 nucleotides line up with TRBD1. Germline CDR1 reads SGHNT; CDR2 reads YENEEA. The CDR3 runs 15 residues. J was trimmed by 2 bases and V by 5 bases; bases with no gene match: 8. The CDR3 is CASSRLGTAQETQYF. DNA of the CDR3: TGTGCCAGCAGCCGATTGGGGACAGCACAAGAGACCCAGTACTTC.

The chain uses TRBV29-1 and TRBJ2-4; a possible D gene is TRBD2 (5 bases). Trimming stripped 0 bases from V and 1 base from J, with 16 bases between. Germline loops: CDR1 SQVTM, CDR2 ANQGSEA. This CDR3 is built from 17 residues. For the CDR3, the DNA is TGCAGCGTTGAAGATCTAAGGGAGCTCGGGGCCAAAAACATTCAGTACTTC. Translation gives CSVEDLRELGAKNIQYF.

The chain recombines TRBV9 with TRBJ1-2, with D possibly TRBD1 on 6 matching bases. Germline V lookup: CDR1 SGDLS, CDR2 YYNGEE. The ends were cut back, 2 bases at V and 2 bases at J, with 16 bases in the middle. The CDR3 has 16 amino acids. The CDR3 sequence: CASSVGIRTENYGYTF. CDR3 sequence (DNA): TGTGCCAGCAGCGTGGGAATCCGGACAGAGAACTATGGCTACACCTTC.

The chain has TRBV6-5 and TRBJ1-2; D gene uncertain. Germline V lookup: CDR1 MNHEY, CDR2 SVGAGI. V was cut by 2 bases and J by 5 bases, with 12 bases left in between. This CDR3 has 14 amino acids. The CDR3 region is CASSYSRQNYGYTF. CDR3 in DNA: TGTGCCAGCAGTTACAGTAGGCAGAATTATGGCTACACCTTC.

This chain uses TRBV7-3 with TRBJ2-5, with D unclear. The CDR3 loop spans 14 amino acids. V lost 5 bases and J 8 bases, leaving 18 bases between the germline ends. Germline CDR1 reads SGHTA; CDR2 reads FQGTGA. The CDR3 is CASSPLRASNTQYF. CDR3 bases: TGTGCCAGCAGCCCCCTCCGGGCCTCCAATACCCAGTACTTC.

This rearrangement joins TRBV5-1 to TRBJ1-3; 8 positions match TRBD1. Germline CDR1 is SGHRS and CDR2 is YFSETQ. V lost 4 bases, J lost 1 base, and 4 bases stayed unmatched. The length of the CDR3 is 15 residues. For the CDR3, the DNA is TGCGCCAGCAGCAGGGGACAGGTTTCTGGAAACACCATATATTTT. This gives the protein CASSRGQVSGNTIYF.

V is TRBV7-9 and J is TRBJ2-7; TRBD1 might be the D (6 bases). Per the germline V gene, CDR1 is SEHNR and CDR2 is FQNEAQ (reference sequence). The CDR3 totals 13 residues. The V end was cut by 6 bases, the J end by 1 base, with 10 bases between. Written as DNA, the CDR3 is TGTGCCAGCAGATATGGACAGTCCTACGAGCAGTACTTC. It codes for CASRYGQSYEQYF.

V usage is TRBV29-1 and J usage is TRBJ2-3; D remains unclear. CDR3 length: 10 amino acids. With 6 bases removed from V and 6 bases from J, the gap between germline ends came to 7 bases. The germline V gene encodes CDR1 SQVTM and CDR2 ANQGSEA. CDR3 region: CSVTWDTQYF. The CDR3 coding sequence is TGCAGCGTGACATGGGATACGCAGTATTTT.

The chain couples TRBV7-8 to TRBJ2-5; the match to TRBD2 covers 12 bases. Trimming took 3 bases from V and 5 from J; bases not matched to a gene: 7. This CDR3 is built from 16 residues. The germline V gene encodes CDR1 SGHVS and CDR2 FQNEAQ. CDR3 protein: CASSFTTSGSGETQYF. DNA for the CDR3: TGTGCCAGCAGCTTTACGACTAGCGGGAGTGGGGAGACCCAGTACTTC.

The J gene is TRBJ2-3, the V gene TRBV29-1, with 10 bases that match TRBD2. Germline CDR1 reads SQVTM; CDR2 reads ANQGSEA. The CDR3 totals 13 residues. V shed 4 bases, J shed 6 bases, and the junction held 4 bases outside the gene matches. CDR3 coding DNA: TGCAGCGTTGGTCAGCGGGAGGGGGATACGCAGTATTTT. Translation gives CSVGQREGDTQYF.

V gene TRBV12-5 combines with J gene TRBJ2-1; maybe TRBD2 (6 bases). V lost 5 bases and J lost 8, with 22 bases in between. CDR3 length: 16 residues. Per the germline V gene, CDR1 is LGHNT and CDR2 is FRNRAP. The CDR3 region is CASGQRARGEADEQFF. CDR3 bases: TGTGCTAGTGGTCAACGGGCTCGAGGGGAGGCGGATGAGCAGTTCTTC.

V is TRBV20-1 and J is TRBJ2-1, with D possibly matching TRBD2 (6 bases). CDR1 and CDR2 (germline): DFQATT, SNEGSKA (reference sequence). CDR3 length: 13 amino acids. Between the trimmed V and J ends, which lost 3 bases and 8 bases, there was a span of 14 bases. CDR3 loop: CSARDYRNDEQFF. As DNA, the CDR3 is TGCAGTGCTAGGGACTATCGGAACGATGAGCAGTTCTTC.

The gene calls are TRBV30 and TRBJ2-2; D not certain. Germline V gene lookup returns CDR1 GTSNPN and CDR2 SVGIG (reference sequence). This CDR3 is built from 12 residues. Trimming stripped 3 bases from V and 3 bases from J, with 5 bases between. CDR3 region: CAWRRYTGELFF. The CDR3 DNA reads TGTGCCTGGAGACGTTACACCGGGGAGCTGTTTTTT.

The chain uses TRBV12-3 or TRBV12-4 and TRBJ2-1; TRBD1 matches 7 bases. V lost 4 bases, J lost 4 bases, and 7 bases stayed unmatched. This CDR3 spans 15 amino acids. As DNA, the CDR3 is TGTGCCAGCAGTTACCGGGACAGTCTGTACAATGAGCAGTTCTTC. This codes for CASSYRDSLYNEQFF.

The V and J genes are TRBV29-1 and TRBJ2-7; D perhaps matches TRBD2 (5 bases). V was pared by 4 bases and J by 0 bases, with 13 bases between. The CDR3 length is 14 residues. Germline CDR1 SQVTM, CDR2 ANQGSEA. CDR3 in DNA: TGCAGCGTTGGGCCCAGCGGTAGCTCCTACGAGCAGTACTTC. Its protein is CSVGPSGSSYEQYF.

This chain uses TRBV20-1 with TRBJ2-1; 7 bases map to TRBD1. The germline CDR1 and CDR2 sequences are DFQATT and SNEGSKA (reference sequence). V shed 3 bases, J shed 7 bases, and the junction held 9 bases outside the gene matches. This CDR3 contains 14 residues. The CDR3 here is CSARTGTLRNEQFF. Here the CDR3 DNA reads TGCAGTGCTAGGACAGGGACGTTGAGGAATGAGCAGTTCTTC.

This clonotype was seen only once. The chain carries TRBV20-1 and TRBJ2-3, with TRBD1 identical over 9 bases. Germline V lookup: CDR1 DFQATT, CDR2 SNEGSKA (reference sequence). V shed 7 bases and J 4 bases; nucleotides not matched to a gene: 6. This CDR3 has 13 residues. Written as DNA, the CDR3 is TGCAGTGTTAAGTGGACAGGGGCAGATACGCAGTATTTT. As protein: CSVKWTGADTQYF.

The chain joins TRBV29-1 to TRBJ2-3, with 7 bases matching TRBD1. The J segment lost 6 bases and the V segment lost 0 bases, leaving 12 bases of the junction unmatched. Germline assignment: CDR1 SQVTM and CDR2 ANQGSEA. The CDR3 covers 16 residues. The CDR3: CSVEDERGPNPDTQYF. CDR3 DNA sequence: TGCAGCGTTGAAGATGAGAGGGGGCCAAACCCGGATACGCAGTATTTT.

The chain uses TRBV7-9 and TRBJ2-7; D is undetermined. This CDR3 has 12 amino acids. The V and J ends lost 6 bases and 3 bases respectively, with 9 bases between them. The germline V gene has CDR1 SEHNR and CDR2 FQNEAQ (reference sequence). The CDR3, as DNA: TGTGCCAGCAGTTCCCCGCGCTACGAGCAGTACTTC. Translating gives CASSSPRYEQYF.

The chain couples TRBV30 to TRBJ1-2, with D unresolved. Trimming removed 7 bases from V and 6 bases from J, with 3 bases in between. The germline V gene encodes CDR1 GTSNPN and CDR2 SVGIG (reference sequence). The CDR3 consists of 8 residues. CDR3 nucleotides: TGTGCCTTGAATGGCTACACCTTC. It is translated as CALNGYTF.

The gene calls are TRBV20-1 and TRBJ2-2, with a possible D match to TRBD2 (6 bases). This CDR3 is 17 amino acids long. The germline V and J ends were trimmed by 0 bases and 3 bases, with 17 bases remaining between them. The germline V gene has CDR1 DFQATT and CDR2 SNEGSKA (reference sequence). The CDR3 coding sequence is TGCAGTGCTAGAGATCCCCGGCGGGGATCGGACACCGGGGAGCTGTTTTTT. Translating gives CSARDPRRGSDTGELFF.

In its sample, this clonotype was seen once. V and J are TRBV18 and TRBJ2-1; D remains unclear. Deletions cut 2 bases from V and 8 bases from J, with 4 bases between. The CDR3 is 11 amino acids. CDR1 and CDR2 from the germline V gene are KGHSH and LQKENI. CDR3 sequence reads: CASSPADEQFF. CDR3 nucleotide sequence: TGTGCCAGCTCACCAGCCGATGAGCAGTTCTTC.

V gene TRBV29-1 combines with J gene TRBJ1-1, with D possibly matching TRBD1 (6 bases). The CDR3 runs to 15 residues. The V and J ends lost 6 bases and 5 bases respectively, with 22 bases between them. Germline values: CDR1 SQVTM, CDR2 ANQGSEA. CDR3 nucleotides: TGCAGCGTGGGTGACAGGCGGGGAGCTTGGACTGAAGCTTTCTTT. It yields the protein CSVGDRRGAWTEAFF.

The chain uses TRBV20-1 and TRBJ1-2, with a weak D call TRBD1 (6 bases). Germline loops: CDR1 DFQATT, CDR2 SNEGSKA (reference sequence). V lost 6 bases to trimming and J lost 4 bases, with 15 bases between them. The CDR3 spans 13 residues. As DNA, the CDR3 is TGCAGTGCCGCACAGGGACGGGGCTATGGCTACACCTTC. Amino acid sequence: CSAAQGRGYGYTF.

This chain connects TRBV7-2 to TRBJ2-3, with 9 bases fitting TRBD1. This CDR3 has 15 residues. Germline loops: CDR1 SGHTA, CDR2 FQGNSA. With 5 bases clipped from V and 3 bases from J, the junction kept 6 bases outside the gene matches. CDR3 sequence reads: CASSVRDRATDTQYF. The CDR3 nucleotides are TGTGCCAGCAGCGTTCGGGACAGGGCTACAGATACGCAGTATTTT.

The chain couples TRBV29-1 to TRBJ2-1; D is unresolved. Germline V lookup: CDR1 SQVTM, CDR2 ANQGSEA. Trimming left V 3 bases short and J 1 base short, with 10 bases between. The CDR3 spans 14 residues. Here the CDR3 reads CSVDGLRSYNEQFF. The CDR3 DNA reads as TGCAGCGTTGACGGTCTAAGGTCCTACAATGAGCAGTTCTTC.

This chain links TRBV29-1 with TRBJ2-5, with 12 bases matching TRBD2. With V trimmed by 6 bases and J by 7 bases, 9 bases remained unmatched. The CDR3 has 14 residues. Looked up from germline, CDR1 is SQVTM and CDR2 is ANQGSEA. The CDR3 reads CSVLGTSGLGTQYF. In DNA, the CDR3 is TGCAGCGTGCTTGGGACTAGCGGGCTGGGGACCCAGTACTTC. The variable domain in full, with the rest retrieved from reference TRBV29-1 and TRBJ2-5, is SAVISQKPSRDICQRGTSLTIQCQVDSQVTMMFWYRQQPGQSLTLIATANQGSEATYESGFVIDKFPISRPNLTFSTLTVSNMSPEDSSIYLCSVLGTSGLGTQYFGPGTRLLVL.